Presented here are 20 T cell receptor beta chains from one specimen sequenced in a study of early stage breast cancer tumors (dated by TCRdb to the late 2010s). The library was generated by the immunoSEQ multiplex PCR assay. Held by TCRdb, this immuneACCESS table contains in-frame sequences only and omits some clones. Under half of the omission traces to an unresolved V gene where checked; the cause of the rest is unknown. The sample yields about 30,000 clones; approximately 75% were counted once. The ten largest clones represent around a third of the sample. Sequencing was carried out using blood. These receptors all come from a person in their fifties with breast cancer.

The V and J genes are TRBV5-1 and TRBJ2-1; 11 nucleotides align to TRBD2. CDR1 SGHRS and CDR2 YFSETQ come from the germline V gene. This CDR3 comprises 15 residues. The junction had 6 bases not matched to a gene; V was cut back by 3 bases and J by 7 bases. The CDR3 sequence is CASSSLAGGWNEQFF. Here the CDR3 DNA reads TGCGCCAGCAGCTCGCTAGCGGGAGGTTGGAATGAGCAGTTCTTC. The full variable domain, its missing parts supplied by reference TRBV5-1 and TRBJ2-1, is KAGVTQTPRYLIKTRGQQVTLSCSPISGHRSVSWYQQTPGQGLQFLFEYFSETQRNKGNFPGRFSGRQFSNSRSEMNVSTLELGDSALYLCASSSLAGGWNEQFFGPGTRLTVL.

The chain carries TRBV28 and TRBJ2-7, with a possible D match to TRBD1 (6 bases). Trimming shortened V by 4 bases and J by 3 bases, and 16 bases separated the two germline ends. Germline lookup yields CDR1 MDHEN and CDR2 SYDVKM. The CDR3 runs to 15 residues. The CDR3 loop is CASSWQALGHYEQYF. CDR3 coding DNA: TGTGCCAGCAGTTGGCAGGCCCTGGGACACTACGAGCAGTACTTC.

This clone came up once. The chain carries TRBV29-1 and TRBJ1-1; TRBD1 matches 9 bases. This CDR3 comprises 17 residues. Germline V gene data show CDR1 as SQVTM and CDR2 as ANQGSEA. Trimming cost V 1 base and J 5 bases; bases outside gene matches: 14. The CDR3 loop is CSVEGARDRDMGTEAFF. CDR3 coding DNA: TGCAGCGTTGAAGGGGCCCGGGACAGGGATATGGGAACTGAAGCTTTCTTT.

The chain uses TRBV9 and TRBJ2-1; possible D gene TRBD2, 6 bases. Trimming removed 3 bases at V and 0 bases at J, with 13 bases between. Germline values: CDR1 SGDLS, CDR2 YYNGEE. This CDR3 spans 16 amino acids. CDR3 bases: TGTGCCAGCAGCGCCAGCGGGCACAGCTCCTACAATGAGCAGTTCTTC. Translating gives CASSASGHSSYNEQFF.

CDR3 loop: CAWSRGGGQARLTIYYGYTF. The CDR3 DNA sequence: TGTGCCTGGAGTCGGGGTGGGGGACAGGCCCGTCTAACCATTTACTATGGCTACACCTTC. This chain joins TRBV30 and TRBJ1-2; 8 nucleotides line up with TRBD1. The CDR3 is 20 residues long. Trimming took 2 bases from V and 3 from J; bases not matched to a gene: 23. Looked up from germline, CDR1 is GTSNPN and CDR2 is SVGIG (reference sequence).

CDR3 amino acids: CASSLRGNYGYTF. CDR3 nucleotides: TGTGCCAGCAGCTTACGGGGTAACTATGGCTACACCTTC. This chain links TRBV5-4 with TRBJ1-2, with D uncertain. This CDR3 comprises 13 residues. The V gene lost 2 bases and the J gene lost 1 base, with 6 bases spanning the gap. Germline-derived CDR1 and CDR2 are SGHNT and YYREEE (reference sequence).

This clone occurred a few times. V and J are TRBV7-3 and TRBJ2-5; TRBD2 might be the D (7 bases). The CDR3 sequence is 15 residues long. CDR1 is SGHTA, CDR2 FQGTGA, per germline. The germline V and J ends were trimmed by 5 bases and 1 base, with 14 bases remaining between them. The CDR3 loop reads CASSPGGHLQETQYF. In nucleotides, the CDR3 is TGTGCCAGCAGCCCGGGGGGACACCTCCAAGAGACCCAGTACTTC.

The chain has TRBV27 and TRBJ2-7, with 11 nucleotides matching TRBD2. CDR1 is MNHEY, CDR2 SMNVEV, per germline (reference sequence). With V trimmed by 5 bases and J by 6 bases, 12 bases remained unmatched. The CDR3 is made up of 16 amino acids. The CDR3 loop is CASSADGRLAGGEQYF. As DNA, the CDR3 is TGTGCCAGCAGTGCAGACGGTAGGCTAGCGGGAGGCGAGCAGTACTTC.

The chain uses TRBV2 and TRBJ1-2; D is ambiguous. CDR1 SNHLY and CDR2 FYNNEI come from the germline V gene. The V end was cut by 0 bases, the J end by 8 bases, with 13 bases between. The CDR3 contains 14 residues. The CDR3 here is CASSEACKAWGYTF. CDR3 DNA sequence: TGTGCCAGCAGTGAAGCCTGCAAGGCCTGGGGCTACACCTTC.

This clone was counted a single time. The chain has TRBV5-4 and TRBJ2-3, with TRBD2 identical over 7 bases. V was clipped by 0 bases and J by 2 bases; unmatched bases: 6. The length of the CDR3 is 16 residues. CDR1 is SGHNT, CDR2 YYREEE, per germline (reference sequence). CDR3 sequence (DNA): TGTGCCAGCAGCTTGGTAAGCGGGATGGCCACAGATACGCAGTATTTT. It is translated as CASSLVSGMATDTQYF. Complete variable domain (other parts from reference TRBV5-4 and TRBJ2-3): ETGVTQSPTHLIKTRGQQVTLRCSSQSGHNTVSWYQQALGQGPQFIFQYYREEENGRGNFPPRFSGLQFPNYSSELNVNALELDDSALYLCASSLVSGMATDTQYFGPGTRLTVL.

The chain links TRBV28 to TRBJ2-1; unclear D gene. CDR1 MDHEN and CDR2 SYDVKM come from the germline V gene. This CDR3 region has 12 residues. Trimming took off 1 base at V and 2 bases at J, with 0 bases between the two ends. The CDR3 reads CASSLSYNEQFF. The CDR3 coding sequence is TGTGCCAGCAGTTTATCCTACAATGAGCAGTTCTTC.

V and J are TRBV29-1 and TRBJ2-1, with D possibly matching TRBD1 (6 bases). The CDR3 runs to 11 residues. Between the trimmed V and J ends, which lost 3 bases and 7 bases, there was a span of 7 bases. CDR1 and CDR2 (germline): SQVTM, ANQGSEA. Here the CDR3 DNA reads TGCAGCGTTGAGAGGGGGAATGAGCAGTTCTTC. This codes for CSVERGNEQFF.

CDR3 protein: CASSLAGGPGETQYF. Written as DNA, the CDR3 is TGTGCCAGCAGCTTAGCGGGAGGGCCAGGAGAGACCCAGTACTTC. The chain joins TRBV7-3 to TRBJ2-5, with 9 nucleotides matching TRBD2. The CDR3 covers 15 residues. Per the germline V gene, CDR1 is SGHTA and CDR2 is FQGTGA. V shed 2 bases and J 4 bases; nucleotides not matched to a gene: 5.

This clone was counted many times. One end of the junction is discordant with germline, which a read error may explain. V usage is TRBV10-2 and J usage is TRBJ2-7; D is uncertain. The germline V gene has CDR1 WSHSY and CDR2 SAAADI. The CDR3 consists of 16 residues. The CDR3 sequence: CASCDDRRHTAYEQYF. The CDR3 DNA is TGCGCCAGCTGTGACGACCGGAGACATACCGCCTACGAGCAGTACTTC.

The chain uses TRBV19 and TRBJ1-2; 10 nucleotides agree with TRBD1. Germline V gives CDR1 LNHDA, CDR2 SQIVND (reference sequence). The CDR3 is 16 amino acids. Losses at the gene ends were 7 bases for V and 4 bases for J; bases not matched to a gene: 12. Here the CDR3 DNA reads TGTGCCAGTATGGAGACAGGGGGCTATAATATCTATGGCTACACCTTC. Its translation: CASMETGGYNIYGYTF.

CDR3 DNA sequence: TGTGCCAGCAGCCAAATGCAGGAGGACTCCTACAATGAGCAGTTCTTC. Protein product: CASSQMQEDSYNEQFF. The V gene is TRBV5-4, the J gene TRBJ2-1; D is perhaps TRBD2 (5 bases). This CDR3 spans 16 amino acids. CDR1 is SGHNT, CDR2 YYREEE, per germline (reference sequence). V lost 4 bases and J lost 0, with 14 bases in between.

The chain combines TRBV5-6 with TRBJ2-3; D possibly corresponds to TRBD1 (5 bases). V dropped 0 bases and J dropped 1 base, with 9 bases sitting between them. The CDR3 runs to 15 residues. Per the germline V gene, CDR1 is SGHDT and CDR2 is YYEEEE. DNA for the CDR3: TGTGCCAGCAGCTTGGCCCGACAGCGCACAGATACGCAGTATTTT. It translates to CASSLARQRTDTQYF.

The chain employs TRBV11-1 and TRBJ2-5; D is perhaps TRBD1 or TRBD2 (6 bases each). CDR3 length: 14 residues. Looked up from germline, CDR1 is SGHAT and CDR2 is FQDESV (reference sequence). Deletions cut 6 bases from V and 0 bases from J, with 11 bases between. For the CDR3, the DNA is TGTGCCAGCAGTCTCCGGGGGCACCAAGAGACCCAGTACTTC. Its translation: CASSLRGHQETQYF. The full variable domain, completed using reference TRBV11-1 and TRBJ2-5, is EAEVAQSPRYKITEKSQAVAFWCDPISGHATLYWYRQILGQGPELLVQFQDESVVDDSQLPKDRFSAERLKGVDSTLKIQPAELGDSAMYLCASSLRGHQETQYFGPGTRLLVL.

The table lists this clone with a count of one. The chain couples TRBV27 to TRBJ2-5, with TRBD2 as a possible D gene (7 bases). The V end lost 4 bases, the J end lost 4 bases, and 16 bases lay between the germline ends. CDR3 length equals 15 residues. Germline V gene data show CDR1 as MNHEY and CDR2 as SMNVEV (reference sequence). The CDR3 nucleotides read TGTGCCAGCAGTTCCGGGACGGGGGGCGTAGAGACCCAGTACTTC. Protein product: CASSSGTGGVETQYF.

This clone was detected a few times. The rearrangement uses TRBV19 and TRBJ2-7; unclear D gene. V gave up 3 bases and J gave up 1 base, with 10 bases separating them. This CDR3 has 14 amino acids. Germline values: CDR1 LNHDA, CDR2 SQIVND (reference sequence). The CDR3 reads CASSILLYSYEQYF. CDR3 DNA: TGTGCCAGTAGTATCCTACTCTATTCCTACGAGCAGTACTTC.